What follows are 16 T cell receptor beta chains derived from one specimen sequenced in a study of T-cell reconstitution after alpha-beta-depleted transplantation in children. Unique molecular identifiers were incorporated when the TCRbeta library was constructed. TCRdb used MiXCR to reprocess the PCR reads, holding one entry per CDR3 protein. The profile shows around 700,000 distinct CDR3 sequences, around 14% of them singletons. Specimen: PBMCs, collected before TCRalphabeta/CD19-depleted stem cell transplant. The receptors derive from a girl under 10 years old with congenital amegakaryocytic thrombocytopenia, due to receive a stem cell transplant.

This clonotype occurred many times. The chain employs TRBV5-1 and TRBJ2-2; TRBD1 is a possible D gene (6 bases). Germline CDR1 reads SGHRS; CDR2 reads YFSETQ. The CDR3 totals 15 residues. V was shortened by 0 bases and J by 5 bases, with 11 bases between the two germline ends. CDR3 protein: CASSLEQGRTGELFF. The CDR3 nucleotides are TGCGCCAGCAGCTTGGAACAGGGCCGGACCGGGGAGCTGTTTTTT.

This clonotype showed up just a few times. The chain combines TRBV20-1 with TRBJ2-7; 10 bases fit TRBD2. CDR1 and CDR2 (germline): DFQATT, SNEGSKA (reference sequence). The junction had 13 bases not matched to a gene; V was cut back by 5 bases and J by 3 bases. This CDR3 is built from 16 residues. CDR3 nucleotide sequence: TGCAGTGCTGGGCGACTAGCGGGTTTTGGGGTCTACGAGCAGTACTTC. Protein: CSAGRLAGFGVYEQYF.

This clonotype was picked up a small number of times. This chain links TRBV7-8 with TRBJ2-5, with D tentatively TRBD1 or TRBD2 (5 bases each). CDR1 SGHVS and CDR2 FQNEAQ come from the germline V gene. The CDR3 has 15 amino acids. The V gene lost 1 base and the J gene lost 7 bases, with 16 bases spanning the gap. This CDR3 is CASSLDPLPRGTQYF. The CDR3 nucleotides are TGTGCCAGCAGCTTAGATCCCCTTCCGAGGGGGACCCAGTACTTC.

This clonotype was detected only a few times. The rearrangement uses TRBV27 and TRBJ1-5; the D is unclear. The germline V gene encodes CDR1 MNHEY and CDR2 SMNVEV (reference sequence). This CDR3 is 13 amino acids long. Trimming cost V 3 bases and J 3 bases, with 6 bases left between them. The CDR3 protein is CASSLSYNQPQHF. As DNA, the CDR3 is TGTGCCAGCAGTTTGTCATACAATCAGCCCCAGCATTTT.

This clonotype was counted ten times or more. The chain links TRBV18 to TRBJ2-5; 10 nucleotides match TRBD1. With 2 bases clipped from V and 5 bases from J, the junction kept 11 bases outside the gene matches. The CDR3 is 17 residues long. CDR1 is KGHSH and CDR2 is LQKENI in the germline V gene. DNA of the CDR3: TGTGCCAGCTCACCAGAAATGGGACAGGGGCCTGAGGAGACCCAGTACTTC. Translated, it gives CASSPEMGQGPEETQYF.

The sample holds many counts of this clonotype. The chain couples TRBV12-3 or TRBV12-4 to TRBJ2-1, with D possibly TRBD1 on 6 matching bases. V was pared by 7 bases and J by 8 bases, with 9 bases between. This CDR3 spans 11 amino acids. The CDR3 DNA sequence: TGTGCCAGCACCCCAGGGGATGAGCAGTTCTTC. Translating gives CASTPGDEQFF.

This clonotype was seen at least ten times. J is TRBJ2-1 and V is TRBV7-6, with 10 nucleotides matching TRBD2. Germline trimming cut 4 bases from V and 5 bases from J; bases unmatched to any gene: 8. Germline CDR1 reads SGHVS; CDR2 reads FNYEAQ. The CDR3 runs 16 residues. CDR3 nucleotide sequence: TGTGCCAGCAGCTCGGGGCTAGCGGGAGTTGACAATGAGCAGTTCTTC. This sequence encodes CASSSGLAGVDNEQFF.

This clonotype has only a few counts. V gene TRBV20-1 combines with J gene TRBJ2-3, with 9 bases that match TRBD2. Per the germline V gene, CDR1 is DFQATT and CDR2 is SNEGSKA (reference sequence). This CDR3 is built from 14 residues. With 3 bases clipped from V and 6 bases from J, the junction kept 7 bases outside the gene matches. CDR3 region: CSASLLAGMDTQYF. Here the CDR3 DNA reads TGCAGTGCTAGTCTACTAGCGGGTATGGATACGCAGTATTTT.

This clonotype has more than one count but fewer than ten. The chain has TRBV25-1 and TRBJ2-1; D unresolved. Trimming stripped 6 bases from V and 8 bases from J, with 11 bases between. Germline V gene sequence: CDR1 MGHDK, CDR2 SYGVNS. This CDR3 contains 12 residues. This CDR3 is CASSNTGYEQFF. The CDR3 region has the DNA TGTGCCAGCAGCAATACGGGTTATGAGCAGTTCTTC.

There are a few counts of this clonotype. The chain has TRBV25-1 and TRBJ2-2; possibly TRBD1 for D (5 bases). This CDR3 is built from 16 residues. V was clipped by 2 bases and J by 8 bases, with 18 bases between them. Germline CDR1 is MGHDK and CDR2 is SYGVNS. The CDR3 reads CASSEILTVHTGELFF. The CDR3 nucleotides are TGTGCCAGCAGTGAAATTCTGACAGTCCATACGGGGGAGCTGTTTTTT.

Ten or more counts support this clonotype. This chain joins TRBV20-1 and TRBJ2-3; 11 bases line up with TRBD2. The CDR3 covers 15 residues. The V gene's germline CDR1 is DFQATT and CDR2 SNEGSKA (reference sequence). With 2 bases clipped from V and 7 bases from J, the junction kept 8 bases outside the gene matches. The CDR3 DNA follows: TGCAGTGCTAGACCAGGACTAGCGGGTGACTATACGCAGTATTTT. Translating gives CSARPGLAGDYTQYF.

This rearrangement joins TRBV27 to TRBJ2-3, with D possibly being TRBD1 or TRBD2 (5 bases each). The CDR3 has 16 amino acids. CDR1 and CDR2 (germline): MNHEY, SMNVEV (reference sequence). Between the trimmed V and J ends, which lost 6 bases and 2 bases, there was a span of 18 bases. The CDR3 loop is CASSPLVGDATDTQYF. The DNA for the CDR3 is TGTGCCAGCAGCCCCCTGGTCGGGGACGCCACAGATACGCAGTATTTT.

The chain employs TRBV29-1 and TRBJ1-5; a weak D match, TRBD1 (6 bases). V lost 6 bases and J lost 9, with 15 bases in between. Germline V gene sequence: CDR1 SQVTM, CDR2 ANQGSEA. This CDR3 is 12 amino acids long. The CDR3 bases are TGCAGCGTGGGGGACACCCTGGGGCCCCAGCATTTT. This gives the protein CSVGDTLGPQHF.

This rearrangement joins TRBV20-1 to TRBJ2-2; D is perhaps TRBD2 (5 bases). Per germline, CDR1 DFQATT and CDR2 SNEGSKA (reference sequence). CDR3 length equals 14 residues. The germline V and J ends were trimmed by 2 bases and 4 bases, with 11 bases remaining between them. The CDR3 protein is CSARPGISTGELFF. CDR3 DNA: TGCAGTGCTAGACCCGGGATTTCCACCGGGGAGCTGTTTTTT.

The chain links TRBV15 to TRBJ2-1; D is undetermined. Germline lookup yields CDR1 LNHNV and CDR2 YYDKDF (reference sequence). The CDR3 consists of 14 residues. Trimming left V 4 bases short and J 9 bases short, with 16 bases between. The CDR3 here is CATSNRGGSTEQFF. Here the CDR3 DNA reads TGTGCCACCAGCAATCGAGGCGGATCCACTGAGCAGTTCTTC.

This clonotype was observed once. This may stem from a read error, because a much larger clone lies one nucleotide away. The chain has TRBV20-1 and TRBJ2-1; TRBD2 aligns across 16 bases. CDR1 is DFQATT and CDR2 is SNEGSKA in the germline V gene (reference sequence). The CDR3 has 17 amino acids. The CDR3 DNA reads TGCTGTGCTTTAGGGACTAGCGGGAGGGCCAATCGAAATGAGCAGTTCTTC. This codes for CCALGTSGRANRNEQFF.